This entry features one T cell receptor beta chain sequence. The antigen remains unidentified. This CDR3 has 17 residues. Germline CDR1 MGHRA, CDR2 YSYEKL. The V end lost 0 bases, the J end lost 0 bases, and 9 bases lay between the germline ends. Primed by a sample-barcoded 5' primer and a J-beta primer mix, a second PCR proceeded for about 7 to 11 cycles. Each cDNA molecule carried a tag from a template-switch adaptor that contained 12 random nucleotides. TCRdb used MiXCR to reprocess the 5' RACE reads, holding one entry per CDR3 protein. Of 600,000 or so distinct CDR3 sequences in the sample, about 28% were seen once. This specimen belongs to a study of blood T cells in healthy people across ages. Background on the study: Template switching captured about one barcoded beta molecule per two T cells. Study-level findings and limits: A strong correlation between TCR beta diversity and naive T cell percentage was seen. Among long-lived donors, naive CD4+ cells were more numerous and diversity higher than in aged donors.

The sequence came from a woman of 80 years or more in good health. The sample taken for sequencing was blood. The chain joins TRBV4-1 to TRBJ2-6, with no clear D. The CDR3 DNA sequence: TGCGCCAGCAGCCAAGACGTCAGTCTCTCTGGGGCCAACGTCCTGACTTTC. This sequence encodes CASSQDVSLSGANVLTF.